This is a list of T cell receptor beta chains from one sample in a study of CD8 T cells in ankylosing spondylitis. Via MiXCR, TCRdb re-called the 5' RACE reads, giving one row per CDR3 protein. Of 250,000 to 300,000 distinct CDR3 sequences in the sample, around 20% were seen once. Sequenced sample: blood, either unsorted or a sorted T cell fraction (not recorded which). All receptors come from a male donor with ankylosing spondylitis or in good health (not recorded which). CDR3s include the opening cysteine and the closing phenylalanine or tryptophan.

v_call: TRBV30; j_call: TRBJ2-1; cdr3_aa: CAWSHSGRIPNEQFF
v_call: TRBV24-1; j_call: TRBJ2-3; cdr3_aa: CATSDPARASGHTDTQYF
v_call: TRBV5-1; j_call: TRBJ2-2; cdr3_aa: CASSGEARYTGELFF
v_call: TRBV12-3/TRBV12-4; j_call: TRBJ1-4; cdr3_aa: CASSPSQGEKLFF
v_call: TRBV5-6; j_call: TRBJ2-1; cdr3_aa: CASSGGLRSYNEQFF
v_call: TRBV12-3/TRBV12-4; j_call: TRBJ2-3; cdr3_aa: CASSWSPDTQYF
v_call: TRBV11-1; j_call: TRBJ2-2; cdr3_aa: CASSLGTGNDGELFF
v_call: TRBV4-2; j_call: TRBJ2-5; cdr3_aa: CASSQGGLAEQTQYF
v_call: TRBV9; j_call: TRBJ2-1; cdr3_aa: CASSATVATSSYNEQFF
v_call: TRBV3-1; j_call: TRBJ2-3; cdr3_aa: CASSHFRVSDTQYF
v_call: TRBV5-1; j_call: TRBJ1-1; cdr3_aa: CASSFPGENTEAFF
v_call: TRBV5-1; j_call: TRBJ2-3; cdr3_aa: CASSFGLAGGNTDTQYF
v_call: TRBV7-8; j_call: TRBJ2-1; cdr3_aa: CASSPSRMNNEQFF
v_call: TRBV24-1; j_call: TRBJ2-4; cdr3_aa: CATSGSGTAKNIQYF
v_call: TRBV20-1; j_call: TRBJ2-3; cdr3_aa: CSARRDPGSTDTQYF
v_call: TRBV12-3/TRBV12-4; j_call: TRBJ2-1; cdr3_aa: CASSQQGDEQFF
v_call: TRBV4-1; j_call: TRBJ2-2; cdr3_aa: CASSQDAGLTGELFF
v_call: TRBV20-1; j_call: TRBJ2-4; cdr3_aa: CSARTSGLAKNIQYF
v_call: TRBV20-1; j_call: TRBJ2-5; cdr3_aa: CSARGASGRQETQYF
v_call: TRBV5-1; j_call: TRBJ2-2; cdr3_aa: CASSLAATVNTGELFF
v_call: TRBV7-2; j_call: TRBJ1-6; cdr3_aa: CASSSGAAGNSPLHF
v_call: TRBV12-3/TRBV12-4; j_call: TRBJ1-1; cdr3_aa: CAAGREGQAFF
v_call: TRBV5-6; j_call: TRBJ2-4; cdr3_aa: CASSNNVGIQYF
v_call: TRBV6-1; j_call: TRBJ1-6; cdr3_aa: CASRPDTSPYNSPLHF
v_call: TRBV7-9; j_call: TRBJ1-4; cdr3_aa: CASSLDRRPDREKLFF
v_call: TRBV5-5; j_call: TRBJ2-2; cdr3_aa: CASSSPSFTPGELFF
v_call: TRBV5-1; j_call: TRBJ2-1; cdr3_aa: CASSLAGSAYNEQFF
v_call: TRBV30; j_call: TRBJ1-2; cdr3_aa: CAWIPPGGGPANYGYTF
v_call: TRBV2; j_call: TRBJ2-3; cdr3_aa: CASSEQAIPDTQYF
v_call: TRBV18; j_call: TRBJ2-5; cdr3_aa: CASSPGAGGQETQYF
v_call: TRBV6-1; j_call: TRBJ1-1; cdr3_aa: CASSTLGSTEAFF
v_call: TRBV24-1; j_call: TRBJ2-1; cdr3_aa: CATSDRTSDYNEQFF
v_call: TRBV6-5; j_call: TRBJ2-1; cdr3_aa: CASSYVGGGNNEQFF
v_call: TRBV5-4; j_call: TRBJ2-4; cdr3_aa: CASSPGLENIQYF
v_call: TRBV11-3; j_call: TRBJ2-1; cdr3_aa: CASLPGLAGGFKINEQFF
v_call: TRBV10-2; j_call: TRBJ2-3; cdr3_aa: CASSESLAGGPLTDTQYF
v_call: TRBV20-1; j_call: TRBJ1-5; cdr3_aa: CSAREAQGWNQPQHF
v_call: TRBV20-1; j_call: TRBJ1-5; cdr3_aa: CSARGGGQGSGQPQHF
v_call: TRBV20-1; j_call: TRBJ1-1; cdr3_aa: CSARRGGNTEAFF
v_call: TRBV7-2; j_call: TRBJ2-1; cdr3_aa: CASSFTSGRSFF
v_call: TRBV12-3/TRBV12-4; j_call: TRBJ2-3; cdr3_aa: CASSSRLAGGGDTQYF